The clone carrying this T cell receptor (beta chain) is a singleton in its sample. Profiled with immunoSEQ multiplex PCR; TCRdb holds only in-frame clones, not every one. The sample contains under 450,000 clones, 70% to 90% of which appear only once. V lost 5 bases and J 3 bases, leaving 8 bases between the germline ends. The CDR3 is 13 residues long. Germline CDR1 reads MNHEY; CDR2 reads SMNVEV (reference sequence). This sample is drawn from a study of blood T cell repertoires in COVID-19. V usage is TRBV27 and J usage is TRBJ2-1; D uncertain. Material: peripheral blood. The source of this sequence is a woman aged 45-59 years with COVID-19, enrolled during active disease. CDR3 DNA: TGTGCCAGCAGTAGGCTAGACTACAATGAGCAGTTCTTC. Protein product: CASSRLDYNEQFF.